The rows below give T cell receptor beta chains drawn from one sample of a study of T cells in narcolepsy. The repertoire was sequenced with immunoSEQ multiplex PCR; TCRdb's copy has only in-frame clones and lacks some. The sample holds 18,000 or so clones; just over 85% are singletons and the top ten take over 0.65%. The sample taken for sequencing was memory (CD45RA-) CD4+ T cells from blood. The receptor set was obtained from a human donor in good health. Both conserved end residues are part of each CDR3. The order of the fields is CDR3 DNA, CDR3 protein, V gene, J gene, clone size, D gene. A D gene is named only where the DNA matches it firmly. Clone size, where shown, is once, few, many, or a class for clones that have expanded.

cdr3_nt: TGTGCCAGCAGCCCGGGACGCCTTGCCTCCTACGAGCAGTACTTC
cdr3_aa: CASSPGRLASYEQYF
v_call: TRBV4-2
j_call: TRBJ2-7
clone_size: .
d_call: .

cdr3_nt: TGTGCCAGCAGCTTAATAGGGGCCCACACGGACACTGAAGCTTTCTTT
cdr3_aa: CASSLIGAHTDTEAFF
v_call: TRBV7-9
j_call: TRBJ1-1
clone_size: .
d_call: .

cdr3_nt: TGTGCCAGCAGCTTAGCGGTGGCAGCTGGAAACACCATATATTTT
cdr3_aa: CASSLAVAAGNTIYF
v_call: TRBV7-2
j_call: TRBJ1-3
clone_size: .
d_call: .

cdr3_nt: TGTGCTAGTGGTTTGGACAGGGGGCGGTCTGGCTACACCTTC
cdr3_aa: CASGLDRGRSGYTF
v_call: TRBV12-5
j_call: TRBJ1-2
clone_size: .
d_call: TRBD1

cdr3_nt: TGTGCCAGCAGCTGGGGGACAGGAGGGAATAATTCACCCCTCCACTTT
cdr3_aa: CASSWGTGGNNSPLHF
v_call: TRBV5-4
j_call: TRBJ1-6
clone_size: .
d_call: TRBD1

cdr3_nt: TGTGCCATCAGGCAAGACAGGCATCAGGGCAATGAGCAGTTCTTC
cdr3_aa: CAIRQDRHQGNEQFF
v_call: TRBV10-3
j_call: TRBJ2-1
clone_size: .
d_call: .

cdr3_nt: TGCGCCAGCAGCCAAGATAATCGGGGCTTCAATGAAGCTTTCTTT
cdr3_aa: CASSQDNRGFNEAFF
v_call: TRBV4-3
j_call: TRBJ1-1
clone_size: once
d_call: .

cdr3_nt: TGTGCCATCAGTGAGTCACTTAGGGCTTTCTTT
cdr3_aa: CAISESLRAFF
v_call: TRBV10-3
j_call: TRBJ1-1
clone_size: few
d_call: .

cdr3_nt: TGTGCCAGCAGTGACCCGGGACAGGGCCTCTCTCCCAACTATGGCTACACCTTC
cdr3_aa: CASSDPGQGLSPNYGYTF
v_call: TRBV6-1
j_call: TRBJ1-2
clone_size: .
d_call: TRBD1

cdr3_nt: TGTGCCAGCAGCTTGGGATGGGATCAGCCCCAGCATTTT
cdr3_aa: CASSLGWDQPQHF
v_call: TRBV5-8
j_call: TRBJ1-5
clone_size: .
d_call: .

cdr3_nt: TGTGCCAGCAGCTTATTCGCCGGTTCCGAGCAGTACTTC
cdr3_aa: CASSLFAGSEQYF
v_call: TRBV7-6
j_call: TRBJ2-7
clone_size: few
d_call: .

cdr3_nt: TGTGCCAGCAGCCTAGCGAAGAGGACAGACACCGGGGAGCTGTTTTTT
cdr3_aa: CASSLAKRTDTGELFF
v_call: TRBV7-4
j_call: TRBJ2-2
clone_size: .
d_call: .

cdr3_nt: TGTGCCAGCAGCTTTGGGCAGGGACCCTATGGCTACACCTTC
cdr3_aa: CASSFGQGPYGYTF
v_call: TRBV7-8
j_call: TRBJ1-2
clone_size: .
d_call: .

cdr3_nt: TGTGCCAGTAGTCGTTTGGGCTACGAGCAGTACTTC
cdr3_aa: CASSRLGYEQYF
v_call: TRBV19
j_call: TRBJ2-7
clone_size: .
d_call: .

cdr3_nt: TGTGCCAGCAGCGTAGGTTCAGGGGGCTTTGGTGAAAAACTGTTTTTT
cdr3_aa: CASSVGSGGFGEKLFF
v_call: TRBV9
j_call: TRBJ1-4
clone_size: .
d_call: TRBD1

cdr3_nt: TGTGCCACCAGCAGAGAACTAGCAGGGAAAGGGTACAATGAGCAGTTCTTC
cdr3_aa: CATSRELAGKGYNEQFF
v_call: TRBV15
j_call: TRBJ2-1
clone_size: .
d_call: .